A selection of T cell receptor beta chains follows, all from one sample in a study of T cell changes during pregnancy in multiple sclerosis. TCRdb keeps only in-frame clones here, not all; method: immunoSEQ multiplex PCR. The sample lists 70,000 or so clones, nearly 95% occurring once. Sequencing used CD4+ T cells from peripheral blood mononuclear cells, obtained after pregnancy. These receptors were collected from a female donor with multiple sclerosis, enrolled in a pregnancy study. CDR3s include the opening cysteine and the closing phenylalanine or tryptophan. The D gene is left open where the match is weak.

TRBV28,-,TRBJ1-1,CASSLLWQGNTEAFF
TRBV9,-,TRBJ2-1,CASSLGVDYNEQFF
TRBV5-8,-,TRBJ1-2,CASSLDTYGYTF
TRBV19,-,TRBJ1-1,CASSFGGDTEAFF
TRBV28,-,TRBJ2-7,CASSFHGQPGPYEQYF
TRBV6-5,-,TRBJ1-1,CASSYSTANTEAFF
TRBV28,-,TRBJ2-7,CASSLFRDEQYF
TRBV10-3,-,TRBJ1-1,CAISDDSYTEAFF
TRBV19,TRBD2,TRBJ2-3,CASSTGTSGRLSTDTQYF
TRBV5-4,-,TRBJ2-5,CASSSSGRETQYF
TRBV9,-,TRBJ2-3,CASSVISVTDTQYF
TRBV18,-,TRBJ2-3,CASSPTSGPTSTDTQYF
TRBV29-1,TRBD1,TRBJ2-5,CSASRTGGVETQYF
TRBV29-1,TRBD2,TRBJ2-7,CSVGEPGGEQYF
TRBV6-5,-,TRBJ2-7,CASSSRTLTYEQYF
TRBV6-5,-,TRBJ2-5,CASSYGDSTWGTQYF
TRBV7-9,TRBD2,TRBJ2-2,CASSTLNSGGAWDTGELFF
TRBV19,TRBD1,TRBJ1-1,CASSINRGTANTEAFF
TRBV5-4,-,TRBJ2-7,CASSFNGRAPYEQYF
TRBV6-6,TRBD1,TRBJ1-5,CASGKTGGNSNQPQHF
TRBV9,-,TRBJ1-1,CASSSDTHTEAFF
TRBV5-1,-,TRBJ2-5,CASSLDRISQETQYF
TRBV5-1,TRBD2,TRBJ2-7,CASSSTSGRAHEQYF
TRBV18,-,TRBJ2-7,CASSLDPLSRQSSYEQYF
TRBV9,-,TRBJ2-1,CASSVAPGDTDEQFF
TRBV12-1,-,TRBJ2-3,CASSSPSRESSTDTQYF
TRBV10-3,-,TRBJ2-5,CAISESHGQETQYF
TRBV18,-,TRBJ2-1,CASSLEAGPYNEQFF
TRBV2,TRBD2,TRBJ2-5,CASSVGLGNQETQYF
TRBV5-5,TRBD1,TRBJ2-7,CASSFIDQGAGEQYF
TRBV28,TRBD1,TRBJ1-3,CASSPNLQGTSGNTIYF
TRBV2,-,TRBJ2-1,CASNPISGGAYNEQFF
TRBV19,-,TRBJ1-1,CASSIAKRPARLAF
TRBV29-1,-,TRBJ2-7,CSVRVSYEQYF
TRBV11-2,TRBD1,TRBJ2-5,CASSYGTVALQETQYF
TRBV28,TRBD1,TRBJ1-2,CASSRQGARGYTF
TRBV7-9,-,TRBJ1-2,CASSLGGEPNYGYTF